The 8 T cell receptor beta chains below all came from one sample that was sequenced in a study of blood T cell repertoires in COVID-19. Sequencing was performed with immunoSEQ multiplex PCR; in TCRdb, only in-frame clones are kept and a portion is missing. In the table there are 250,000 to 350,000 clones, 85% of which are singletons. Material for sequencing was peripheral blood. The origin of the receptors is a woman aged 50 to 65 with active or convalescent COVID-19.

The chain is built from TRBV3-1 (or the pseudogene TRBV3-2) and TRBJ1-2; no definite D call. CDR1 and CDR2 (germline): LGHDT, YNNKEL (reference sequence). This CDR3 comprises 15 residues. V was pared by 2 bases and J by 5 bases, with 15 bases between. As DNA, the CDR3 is TGTGCCAGCAGCCAAAGAGGGCAGGAGGTATATGGCTACACCTTC. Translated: CASSQRGQEVYGYTF.

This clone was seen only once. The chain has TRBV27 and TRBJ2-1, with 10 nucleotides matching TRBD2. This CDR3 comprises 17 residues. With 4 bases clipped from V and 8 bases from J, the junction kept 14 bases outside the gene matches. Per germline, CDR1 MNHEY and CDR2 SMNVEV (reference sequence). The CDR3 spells CASSSRRLAGVWYEQFF. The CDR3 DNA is TGTGCCAGCAGTTCCCGGCGGCTAGCGGGAGTTTGGTATGAGCAGTTCTTC.

The CDR3 loop reads CASSGTVFNSPLHF. CDR3 coding DNA: TGTGCCAGCAGTGGGACAGTGTTCAATTCACCCCTCCACTTT. The chain couples TRBV27 to TRBJ1-6; 7 bases line up with TRBD1. The CDR3 has 14 residues. CDR1 and CDR2 from the germline V gene are MNHEY and SMNVEV (reference sequence). J gave up 7 bases and V 5 bases, and 5 bases lay outside the gene matches.

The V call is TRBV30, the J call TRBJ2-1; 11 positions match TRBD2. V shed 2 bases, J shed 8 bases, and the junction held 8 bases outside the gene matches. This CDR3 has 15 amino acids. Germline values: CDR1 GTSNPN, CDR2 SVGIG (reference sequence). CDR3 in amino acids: CAWSSFGLAGDEQFF. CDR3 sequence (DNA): TGTGCCTGGAGTTCCTTCGGACTAGCGGGCGATGAGCAGTTCTTC.

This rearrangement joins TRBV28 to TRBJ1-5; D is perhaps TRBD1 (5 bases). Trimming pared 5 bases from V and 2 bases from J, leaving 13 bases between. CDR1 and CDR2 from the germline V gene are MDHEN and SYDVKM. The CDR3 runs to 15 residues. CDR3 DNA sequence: TGTGCCAGCAGTCCAGGGATGTCGGGCAATCAGCCCCAGCATTTT. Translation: CASSPGMSGNQPQHF.

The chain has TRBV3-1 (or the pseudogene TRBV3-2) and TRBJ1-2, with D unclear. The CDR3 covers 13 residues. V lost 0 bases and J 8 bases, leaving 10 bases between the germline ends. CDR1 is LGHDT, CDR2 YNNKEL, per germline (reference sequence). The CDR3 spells CASSQEQLGGYTF. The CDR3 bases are TGTGCCAGCAGCCAAGAACAGCTTGGGGGCTACACCTTC.

CDR3: CASSEAYAGTGGLGGYTF. CDR3 nucleotide sequence: TGTGCCAGCAGTGAAGCCTATGCCGGGACAGGGGGCTTGGGTGGCTACACCTTC. The chain uses TRBV6-1 and TRBJ1-2, with 12 bases fitting TRBD1. This CDR3 region has 18 residues. The V and J ends lost 0 bases and 7 bases, in that order; junction bases with no gene match: 12. Per the germline V gene, CDR1 is MNHNS and CDR2 is SASEGT.

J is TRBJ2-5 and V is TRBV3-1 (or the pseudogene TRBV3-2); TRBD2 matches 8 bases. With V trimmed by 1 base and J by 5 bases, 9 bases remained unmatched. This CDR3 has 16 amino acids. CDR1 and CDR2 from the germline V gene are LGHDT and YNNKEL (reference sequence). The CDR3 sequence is CASSQANSGAGETQYF. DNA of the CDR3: TGTGCCAGCAGCCAAGCGAATAGCGGGGCCGGGGAGACCCAGTACTTC.